This T cell receptor beta chain was captured by sequencing in a study of T-cell reconstitution after alpha-beta-depleted transplantation in children. TCRbeta library preparation incorporated unique molecular identifiers. TCRdb ran MiXCR on the PCR reads and lists one entry per CDR3 protein. The data show about 240,000 distinct CDR3 sequences, roughly a quarter seen once. CDR1 is DFQATT and CDR2 is SNEGSKA in the germline V gene (reference sequence). The CDR3 runs to 16 residues. The V gene end was trimmed by 3 bases and the J gene end by 5 bases; junction bases not matched to a gene: 12. Many counts were recorded for this clonotype. What it recognizes is unknown. Regarding the study as a whole: When one year had passed after transplant, most T-cell counts and diversity came from newly produced T cells. About two months after transplant, alpha-beta T cells reportedly came from several hundred expanded graft clones. Recipient T cells and thymic progenitors that survived were the source of the high TCRbeta diversity seen at day 60 in some patients.

The specimen was PBMCs, collected before TCRalphabeta/CD19-depleted stem cell transplant. The chain links TRBV20-1 to TRBJ1-5; 8 bases agree with TRBD1. The clonotype comes from a girl aged 2-10 years with Fanconi anemia, due to receive a stem cell transplant. The CDR3 DNA reads as TGCAGTGCTAGTCAGGGGGCTCCCCTCGGGGATCAGCCCCAGCATTTT. This translates into CSASQGAPLGDQPQHF.